These 23 T cell receptor beta chains were sequenced from one sample in a study of blood T cell repertoires in COVID-19 (TCRdb year 2020). The method was the immunoSEQ multiplex PCR assay. What TCRdb holds here is the immuneACCESS table cut down to in-frame rearrangements. Part of the clones is not present; checked against another copy, under half of the missing clones reflect an unresolved V gene, and the others are unexplained. In all, the sample holds 300,000 to 400,000 clones, and over 75% of those were seen once. The ten largest clonotypes hold under 3% of the sample. The sequenced material came from peripheral blood. The origin of the receptors is a woman aged 55 to 70 with COVID-19, enrolled during active disease.

V usage is TRBV5-1 and J usage is TRBJ1-5; tentative D call: TRBD1 (5 bases). The CDR3 is made up of 15 amino acids. The V end lost 0 bases, the J end lost 5 bases, and 12 bases lay between the germline ends. Germline-derived CDR1 and CDR2 are SGHRS and YFSETQ. The CDR3 sequence: CASSLGQGRDQPQHF. DNA of the CDR3: TGCGCCAGCAGCTTGGGGCAGGGAAGAGATCAGCCCCAGCATTTT.

The gene calls are TRBV6-5 and TRBJ2-2; TRBD2 agrees at 11 bases. Germline V gene data show CDR1 as MNHEY and CDR2 as SVGAGI. Germline trimming cut 4 bases from V and 5 bases from J; bases unmatched to any gene: 3. The CDR3 is 15 residues long. CDR3 sequence reads: CASSLAGGPTGELFF. The CDR3 DNA follows: TGTGCCAGCAGTTTAGCGGGGGGGCCGACCGGGGAGCTGTTTTTT.

This chain connects TRBV19 to TRBJ2-1, with TRBD1 as a possible D gene (6 bases). V was cut by 8 bases and J by 5 bases, with 13 bases left in between. The germline V gene has CDR1 LNHDA and CDR2 SQIVND (reference sequence). This CDR3 region has 13 residues. The CDR3 loop reads CASSRGHDNEQFF. CDR3 DNA: TGTGCCAGTTCCAGGGGACACGACAATGAGCAGTTCTTC. Combining the CDR3 with reference TRBV19 and TRBJ2-1 gives the whole variable domain DGGITQSPKYLFRKEGQNVTLSCEQNLNHDAMYWYRQDPGQGLRLIYYSQIVNDFQKGDIAEGYSVSREKKESFPLTVTSAQKNPTAFYLCASSRGHDNEQFFGPGTRLTVL.

CDR3 nucleotides: TGTGCCAGCAGCGGTCCTCAGGGTGAAAAACTGTTTTTT. This translates into CASSGPQGEKLFF. This rearrangement joins TRBV9 to TRBJ1-4; a weak D match, TRBD1 (5 bases). Germline values: CDR1 SGDLS, CDR2 YYNGEE. V lost 3 bases to trimming and J lost 7 bases, with 10 bases between them. This CDR3 region has 13 residues. Combining the CDR3 with reference TRBV9 and TRBJ1-4 gives the whole variable domain DSGVTQTPKHLITATGQRVTLRCSPRSGDLSVYWYQQSLDQGLQFLIQYYNGEERAKGNILERFSAQQFPDLHSELNLSSLELGDSALYFCASSGPQGEKLFFGSGTQLSVL.

This clone was counted a single time. The chain is built from TRBV27 and TRBJ1-6, with D possibly being TRBD1 (6 bases). CDR3 length: 15 amino acids. From germline, CDR1 is MNHEY and CDR2 SMNVEV (reference sequence). Trimming took 6 bases from V and 8 from J, leaving 17 bases between them. This CDR3 is CASSPQPGHHSPLHF. The CDR3 nucleotides are TGTGCCAGCAGCCCACAACCGGGACACCATTCACCCCTCCACTTT.

This clone has more than one count but fewer than ten. This chain joins TRBV5-8 and TRBJ1-1, with TRBD1 matching over 10 bases. The germline gives CDR1 SGHTS, CDR2 YDEGEE. After removal of 4 bases from V and 5 bases from J, the junction contained 14 bases not matched to a gene. This CDR3 is 17 amino acids long. For the CDR3, the DNA is TGTGCCAGCAGCCCCTGGGGACAGGGGATGGAAGGGACTGAAGCTTTCTTT. It is translated as CASSPWGQGMEGTEAFF.

CDR3 protein: CATYLPRVTYNSPLHF. In DNA form, the CDR3 reads TGCGCCACTTACTTACCACGAGTTACTTATAATTCACCCCTCCACTTT. The gene calls are TRBV5-1 and TRBJ1-6; D unresolved. The CDR3 runs to 16 residues. Trimming removed 9 bases at V and 4 bases at J, with 20 bases between. The germline V gene has CDR1 SGHRS and CDR2 YFSETQ.

The gene calls are TRBV2 and TRBJ1-4; possible D gene TRBD1, 5 bases. Germline V CDR1 and CDR2: SNHLY, FYNNEI. The V end lost 5 bases, the J end lost 0 bases, and 16 bases lay between the germline ends. The CDR3 sequence is 17 residues long. The CDR3 loop is CASSQRGRAATNEKLFF. DNA for the CDR3: TGTGCCAGCAGTCAAAGGGGCAGGGCCGCAACTAATGAAAAACTGTTTTTT.

V and J are TRBV6-2 or TRBV6-3 and TRBJ2-3; 8 positions agree with TRBD2. Trimming removed 0 bases from V and 6 bases from J; junction bases left unmatched: 14. The CDR3 sequence is 18 residues long. Germline lookup yields CDR1 MNHEY and CDR2 SVGEGT. Written as DNA, the CDR3 is TGTGCCAGCAGTTACTCGTCATCGGGGGGGGCAAGATTGGATACGCAGTATTTT. It codes for CASSYSSSGGARLDTQYF.

The chain couples TRBV6-5 to TRBJ2-2; 9 positions match TRBD1. CDR1 and CDR2 from the germline V gene are MNHEY and SVGAGI. The CDR3 is 15 residues long. V dropped 6 bases and J dropped 3; count of bases not matched to a gene: 5. The CDR3 reads CASRGTGGYTGELFF. The DNA of the CDR3 is TGTGCCAGCAGGGGAACAGGGGGCTACACCGGGGAGCTGTTTTTT.

V and J are TRBV2 and TRBJ2-3; maybe TRBD2 (6 bases). Germline CDR1 reads SNHLY; CDR2 reads FYNNEI. V lost 4 bases and J 5 bases, leaving 13 bases between the germline ends. There are 14 residues in the CDR3. CDR3 sequence reads: CASSVTRGGDTQYF. For the CDR3, the DNA is TGTGCCAGCAGTGTGACGCGGGGAGGAGATACGCAGTATTTT.

The V gene is TRBV29-1, the J gene TRBJ2-3; 13 bases match TRBD2. CDR1 is SQVTM and CDR2 is ANQGSEA in the germline V gene. Trimming took 5 bases from V and 5 from J; bases not matched to a gene: 7. The CDR3 has 15 amino acids. CDR3 nucleotides: TGCAGCGTTTATACTAGCGGGGGGGTGGGAGATACGCAGTATTTT. Its protein product is CSVYTSGGVGDTQYF.

V usage is TRBV18 and J usage is TRBJ1-2; D is perhaps TRBD1 (5 bases). Germline loops: CDR1 KGHSH, CDR2 LQKENI. V lost 2 bases to trimming and J lost 0 bases, with 13 bases between them. The CDR3 runs to 16 residues. CDR3 residues: CASSPLDRYTNYGYTF. In DNA form, the CDR3 reads TGTGCCAGCTCACCATTAGACAGATATACTAACTATGGCTACACCTTC.

This sequence joins TRBV18 and TRBJ2-7; 10 bases are shared with TRBD1. Germline CDR1 KGHSH, CDR2 LQKENI. CDR3 length: 15 amino acids. Germline trimming cut 6 bases from V and 6 bases from J; bases unmatched to any gene: 11. CDR3 DNA sequence: TGTGCCAGCTCCGGATTGGGACAGGGGTATTCCGAGCAGTACTTC. Protein product: CASSGLGQGYSEQYF.

The V and J genes are TRBV6-5 and TRBJ1-1, with D unclear. Trimming left V 2 bases short and J 7 bases short, with 8 bases between. CDR1 and CDR2 from the germline V gene are MNHEY and SVGAGI. CDR3 size: 12 residues. The CDR3 DNA reads TGTGCCAGCAGTTACGCCAGCGGTGAAGCTTTCTTT. Protein sequence: CASSYASGEAFF.

The V and J genes are TRBV28 and TRBJ1-5, with D maybe TRBD1 (5 bases). The V and J ends lost 1 base and 5 bases respectively, with 12 bases between them. CDR1 and CDR2 (germline): MDHEN, SYDVKM. The CDR3 sequence is 15 residues long. The CDR3 DNA follows: TGTGCCAGCAGTTTATATCGGACACGGTATCAGCCCCAGCATTTT. Its translation is CASSLYRTRYQPQHF.

This clone is a singleton in its sample. The chain has TRBV20-1 and TRBJ2-4; D call uncertain. Trimming took 3 bases from V and 0 from J, leaving 12 bases between them. This CDR3 has 15 residues. Germline-derived CDR1 and CDR2 are DFQATT and SNEGSKA (reference sequence). CDR3: CSASTMSVAKNIQYF. The CDR3 region has the DNA TGCAGTGCTAGTACAATGTCTGTAGCCAAAAACATTCAGTACTTC.

V is TRBV9 and J is TRBJ1-1; 10 bases line up with TRBD1. Germline values: CDR1 SGDLS, CDR2 YYNGEE. CDR3 length equals 15 residues. Trimming at V came to 4 bases and at J to 1 base, leaving 4 bases not matched to a gene. The CDR3 DNA follows: TGTGCCAGCAGCTTGGGGGACAGGGGGAACACTGAAGCTTTCTTT. The encoded protein is CASSLGDRGNTEAFF. The variable domain in full, completed from reference TRBV9 and TRBJ1-1, reads DSGVTQTPKHLITATGQRVTLRCSPRSGDLSVYWYQQSLDQGLQFLIQYYNGEERAKGNILERFSAQQFPDLHSELNLSSLELGDSALYFCASSLGDRGNTEAFFGQGTRLTVV.

The rearrangement joins TRBV2 to TRBJ2-4, with no clear D. Trimming removed 3 bases from V and 6 bases from J, with 9 bases in between. This CDR3 is 13 amino acids long. Germline V CDR1 and CDR2: SNHLY, FYNNEI. Here the CDR3 DNA reads TGTGCCAGCAGTGATGAGAGGAGAAACATTCAGTACTTC. This encodes CASSDERRNIQYF.

The CDR3 sequence: CASSPPAAAYEQYF. CDR3 nucleotides: TGTGCCAGCTCACCCCCCGCGGCGGCCTACGAGCAGTACTTC. The chain combines TRBV18 with TRBJ2-7; no clear D. Germline V gene lookup returns CDR1 KGHSH and CDR2 LQKENI. The V and J ends lost 3 bases and 2 bases respectively, with 11 bases between them. The CDR3 runs 14 residues.

V and J are TRBV6-5 and TRBJ2-7; 8 bases are shared with TRBD1. The CDR3 loop spans 15 amino acids. Germline V lookup: CDR1 MNHEY, CDR2 SVGAGI. The V and J ends lost 0 bases and 6 bases, in that order; junction bases with no gene match: 7. This CDR3 is CASSYSRTGTSEQYF. The CDR3 DNA reads TGTGCCAGCAGTTACTCCCGGACAGGGACCAGCGAGCAGTACTTC.

The chain links TRBV19 to TRBJ1-5, with D possibly TRBD1 on 5 matching bases. There are 15 residues in the CDR3. Trimming left V 5 bases short and J 7 bases short, with 18 bases between. Germline CDR1 reads LNHDA; CDR2 reads SQIVND (reference sequence). CDR3 residues: CASSYRTSGGQPQHF. DNA for the CDR3: TGTGCCAGTAGTTATAGGACCTCCGGGGGGCAGCCCCAGCATTTT.

This clone was seen a single time. DNA for the CDR3: TGCGCCAGCAGCTTGATGTTCGGGACTGGCGAGAATGAGCAGTTCTTC. It translates to CASSLMFGTGENEQFF. V is TRBV5-1 and J is TRBJ2-1, with D maybe TRBD2 (6 bases). The CDR3 extends over 16 amino acids. Trimming shortened V by 1 base and J by 7 bases, and 18 bases separated the two germline ends. Per the germline V gene, CDR1 is SGHRS and CDR2 is YFSETQ.